This T cell receptor beta chain was documented in a study of blood T cell repertoires in COVID-19 (dated by TCRdb to between 2020 and 2021). The study in broad terms: Samples covering the acute and convalescent phases of COVID-19 were provided by collaborators in the United States, Italy and Spain. The repertoires were made available in a free public database intended to serve as a resource for research on the immune response to SARS-CoV-2. Samples were obtained from the ongoing ImmuneRACE study (first 160 participants) and from 1,000 to 1,500 subjects provided by 6 global collaborators. The prospective study material was composed of cDNA or gDNA derived from T cells, B-cell-depleted T cells, or PBMCs. The dataset comprised deeply sampled blood TCRbeta repertoires from subjects exposed to, actively infected with, or recovered from COVID-19. HLA class I and class II types, where available, came from metadata supplied by the sample provider rather than from assay-based typing. Sample metadata almost always included a de-identified subject ID, COVID-19 status, age in years and sex.

Summary of the overall study and its limitations: How much clinical and demographic metadata was included differed by source and by participant, and the metadata was provided uncurated.

With regard to this clone: Its binding antigen is unknown. Base quality data are lacking; no much larger clone is found one base away.

V and J lose 5 bases and 7 bases, and a span of 13 bases separates them. CDR1 and CDR2 are read off the germline V gene (reference sequence) as SEHNR and FQNEAQ. CDR3 length: 13 amino acids, cysteine to phenylalanine. Only the CDR3 portion is preserved as DNA: 39 bases, with reading frame beginning at the first base. Another Seattle source contributed samples from volunteer blood donors who had recovered from COVID-19. The collaborating institutions used their own protocols to collect whole blood in K2EDTA tubes. For TCRbeta analysis, collaborators shipped samples as frozen whole blood, isolated PBMCs, or DNA extracted from either of those sample types. TCRbeta CDR3 regions were amplified from genomic DNA using the immunoSEQ Assay, a bias-controlled multiplex PCR. The study's processing was this. Nucleated cell counts per sample were estimated from amplification of reference gene primers within the assay. Sequence reads were collapsed and filtered to measure the absolute abundance of every unique TCRbeta CDR3 rearrangement. For each sample, productive Simpson clonality was calculated as the square root of Simpson's diversity index across productive rearrangements. TCRdb took over this immuneACCESS table, retaining in-frame rearrangements with V and J assigned. Such tables are incomplete; in checked studies, under half of the missing clones stem from an unresolved V gene, and the remainder is unexplained. That table furnishes V, J and clone size, whereas the DNA furnished D and trimming. Counted in this sample were about 260,000 clones; about 87% of them appeared once. The leading ten clones occupy approximately 1.4% of the sample.

Rearrangement joined TRBV7-9 to TRBJ2-3, with a weak D call of TRBD2 (5 bases match). Sample: peripheral blood. The sequence came from a woman in her 40s who had recovered from COVID-19. CDR3 region: CASSPVGENTQYF. The bases are TGTGCCAGCAGCCCTGTCGGGGAAAATACGCAGTATTTT.